This TCR beta chain came from a study of blood T cell repertoires in COVID-19. Study background: Donors in the United States, Italy and Spain gave samples during acute or convalescent COVID-19. T cells, B-cell-depleted T cells, or PBMCs provided the cDNA or gDNA that served as material.

This clone was observed a single time. The authors' processing: Researchers report that nucleated cell counts were estimated from reference gene primer amplification. Profiling relied on immunoSEQ multiplex PCR, and the TCRdb table lists in-frame clones only, not all of them. The V and J calls and clone size come from that table; D and trimming were worked out from the DNA. The table records about 42,000 clones, around 76% of them present only once. CDR1 is KGHSH and CDR2 is LQKENI in the germline V gene. Trimming pared 8 bases from V and 1 base from J, leaving 9 bases between. This CDR3 is 13 amino acids long.

The rearrangement joins TRBV18 to TRBJ1-3, with D unclear. The sample comprised peripheral blood. This clonotype was obtained from an older man with active or convalescent COVID-19. The CDR3 coding sequence is TGTGCCAGCCCCGGGGTATCTGGAAACACCATATATTTT. Translation: CASPGVSGNTIYF.